This T cell receptor beta chain is drawn from a study of blood T cell repertoires in COVID-19. Study-wide background: Italy, Spain and the United States were the sources of the convalescent and acute COVID-19 samples. Sources were T cells, B-cell-depleted T cells, or PBMCs; the material itself was cDNA or gDNA.

Study processing details: Estimation of nucleated cell counts relied on the amplification of reference gene primers. The data were produced by immunoSEQ multiplex PCR, yet TCRdb's version contains in-frame clones alone and is incomplete. V and J calls plus clone size are reproduced from that table; the DNA served to infer D and trimming. Found here are some 70,000 clones, over 75% of them singletons; the top ten hold less than 2.5%. The CDR3 is 14 residues long. The germline V and J ends were trimmed by 5 bases and 0 bases, with 8 bases remaining between them. Germline V gene data show CDR1 as ENHRY and CDR2 as SYGVKD.

Sample: peripheral blood. This rearrangement joins TRBV10-3 to TRBJ1-3, with D maybe TRBD1 (6 bases). The origin of this receptor is a human donor in a cohort sampled during active COVID-19. CDR3 bases: TGTGCCATCAGTACAGGGAACTCTGGAAACACCATATATTTT. Its translation is CAISTGNSGNTIYF.